A single sample gave rise to the 11 T cell receptor beta chains below, sequenced in a study of cytomegalovirus exposure and HLA in healthy donors. The primer mix had 60 Vbeta and 13 Jbeta primers. The protocol was immunoSEQ multiplex PCR, while the TCRdb copy is restricted to in-frame clones and leaves out a portion. The data show 120,000 to 150,000 clones, roughly 85% seen once. Material: PBMCs. These receptors originate from a woman between 25 and 40 years old in good health and CMV-seronegative.

This chain joins TRBV6-1 and TRBJ1-5; no clear D. The CDR3 contains 12 residues. Germline V gene data show CDR1 as MNHNS and CDR2 as SASEGT. Trimming took off 6 bases at V and 3 bases at J, with 6 bases between the two ends. This CDR3 reads CASRLDNQPQHF. The CDR3 DNA follows: TGTGCCAGCAGGTTAGACAATCAGCCCCAGCATTTT.

This chain connects TRBV5-1 to TRBJ2-2; 11 nucleotides agree with TRBD2. The germline CDR1 and CDR2 sequences are SGHRS and YFSETQ. There are 16 residues in the CDR3. V lost 3 bases to trimming and J lost 1 base; unmatched junction nucleotides: 2. CDR3 in DNA: TGCGCCAGCAGCTATACTAGCGGGGGGAACACCGGGGAGCTGTTTTTT. Its translation: CASSYTSGGNTGELFF.

Only a few counts were recorded for this clone. V is TRBV5-4 and J is TRBJ1-1; maybe TRBD1 (6 bases). The CDR3 is 17 amino acids. CDR1 and CDR2 from the germline V gene are SGHNT and YYREEE (reference sequence). Trimming stripped 4 bases from V and 6 bases from J, with 25 bases between. The CDR3 sequence: CASSRGGAGVSGAEAFF. The CDR3 DNA sequence: TGTGCCAGCAGCCGGGGGGGGGCAGGGGTGTCGGGGGCTGAAGCTTTCTTT.

The rearrangement joins TRBV6-1 to TRBJ1-2; no reliable D call. This CDR3 is 12 amino acids long. CDR1 MNHNS and CDR2 SASEGT come from the germline V gene. The V end lost 4 bases, the J end lost 4 bases, and 7 bases lay between the germline ends. The CDR3 DNA is TGTGCCAGCAGTGTAGTCGGCTATGGCTACACCTTC. Translated, it gives CASSVVGYGYTF.

The chain uses TRBV6-5 and TRBJ1-1; no definite D call. V was clipped by 4 bases and J by 1 base, with 7 bases between them. CDR1 is MNHEY and CDR2 is SVGAGI in the germline V gene. This CDR3 comprises 13 residues. The CDR3 sequence is CASSLGTNTEAFF. The CDR3 nucleotides read TGTGCCAGCAGTTTGGGCACGAACACTGAAGCTTTCTTT.

The chain joins TRBV19 to TRBJ1-1, with D perhaps TRBD1 (6 bases). Trimming stripped 7 bases from V and 2 bases from J, with 14 bases between. Germline V lookup: CDR1 LNHDA, CDR2 SQIVND (reference sequence). The CDR3 has 14 amino acids. CDR3 coding DNA: TGTGCCAGTAAAATTTCCAGGGGCAACACTGAAGCTTTCTTT. Encoded protein: CASKISRGNTEAFF.

The chain recombines TRBV6-4 with TRBJ1-1; TRBD1 is a possible D gene (6 bases). The CDR3 runs 14 residues. Germline V CDR1 and CDR2: MRHNA, SNTAGT. Trimming shortened V by 5 bases and J by 3 bases, and 13 bases separated the two germline ends. The CDR3 bases are TGTGCCAGCAGTTATACCAGGGGCGACACTGAAGCTTTCTTT. It encodes CASSYTRGDTEAFF.

J is TRBJ2-2 and V is TRBV7-2, with 8 bases aligning to TRBD1. The CDR3 totals 15 residues. Trimming at V came to 5 bases and at J to 4 bases, leaving 6 bases not matched to a gene. Germline CDR1 and CDR2: SGHTA and FQGNSA. CDR3 bases: TGTGCCAGCAGCACTGGACAGGGAAGCACCGGGGAGCTGTTTTTT. Translation gives CASSTGQGSTGELFF.

This clone was seen only a few times. The rearrangement links TRBV7-2 to TRBJ2-4; D is unresolved. Trimming stripped 5 bases from V and 0 bases from J, with 11 bases between. Looked up from germline, CDR1 is SGHTA and CDR2 is FQGNSA. CDR3 length: 15 residues. For the CDR3, the DNA is TGTGCCAGCAGCCTACAGACCGTAGCCAAAAACATTCAGTACTTC. Translated, it gives CASSLQTVAKNIQYF.

The genes are TRBV18 and TRBJ2-2; maybe TRBD1 (6 bases). Germline V gives CDR1 KGHSH, CDR2 LQKENI. The CDR3 is made up of 16 amino acids. Trimming shortened V by 0 bases and J by 5 bases, and 13 bases separated the two germline ends. Here the CDR3 DNA reads TGTGCCAGCTCACCACCGTGGACAGAAGGGACCGGGGAGCTGTTTTTT. Translation gives CASSPPWTEGTGELFF.

The V call is TRBV6-5, the J call TRBJ1-1; 7 bases fit TRBD1. CDR1 and CDR2 from the germline V gene are MNHEY and SVGAGI. The CDR3 has 16 residues. The J segment lost 6 bases and the V segment lost 2 bases, leaving 12 bases of the junction unmatched. The CDR3: CASSYTGRGGGSEAFF. DNA of the CDR3: TGTGCCAGCAGTTACACGGGGCGAGGAGGGGGCTCTGAAGCTTTCTTT.